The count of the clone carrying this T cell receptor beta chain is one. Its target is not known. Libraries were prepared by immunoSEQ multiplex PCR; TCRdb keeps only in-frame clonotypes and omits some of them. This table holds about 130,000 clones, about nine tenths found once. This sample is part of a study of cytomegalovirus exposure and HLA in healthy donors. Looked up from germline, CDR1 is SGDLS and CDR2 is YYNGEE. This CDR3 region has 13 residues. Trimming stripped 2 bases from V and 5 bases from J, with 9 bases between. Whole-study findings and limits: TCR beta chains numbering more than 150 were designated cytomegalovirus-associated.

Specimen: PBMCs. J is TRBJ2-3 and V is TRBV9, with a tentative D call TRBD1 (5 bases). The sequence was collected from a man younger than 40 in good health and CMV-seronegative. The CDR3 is CASSVLDRDTQYF. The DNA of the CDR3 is TGTGCCAGCAGCGTCCTAGACAGAGATACGCAGTATTTT.